This TCR beta chain is from a study of human T cells and chemical hapten exposure. Across the study: Patches that contained 0.01% DPC were applied to the upper back and read at 6 days.

This CDR3 contains 15 residues. Deletions cut 4 bases from V and 5 bases from J, with 16 bases between. Germline-derived CDR1 and CDR2 are SGDLS and YYNGEE. As for time point: patch test 1, 2 weeks after DPC sensitization. As for treatment: therapeutic diphenylcyclopropenone sensitization with weekly scalp DPC. This clonotype has at least ten counts. Attachment of unique molecular identifiers to individual cDNA molecules was performed in the library. In TCRdb, the RACE reads were re-called with MiXCR into one record per CDR3 protein. Altogether more than 70,000 distinct CDR3 sequences are present, approximately 12% being singletons, with the ten largest covering 3.5%.

This sequence was found in a woman aged 55-69 years with alopecia areata. Some clones in this sample may be carry-over from other donors' samples. The chain employs TRBV9 and TRBJ2-1; D possibly uses TRBD1 or TRBD2 (5 bases each). This specimen was whole blood, taken in connection with sensitization to the hapten diphenylcyclopropenone (DPC). This chain's CDR3 is CASSTRTGPNNEQFF. The CDR3 coding sequence is TGTGCCAGCAGCACCCGAACGGGGCCAAACAATGAGCAGTTCTTC.